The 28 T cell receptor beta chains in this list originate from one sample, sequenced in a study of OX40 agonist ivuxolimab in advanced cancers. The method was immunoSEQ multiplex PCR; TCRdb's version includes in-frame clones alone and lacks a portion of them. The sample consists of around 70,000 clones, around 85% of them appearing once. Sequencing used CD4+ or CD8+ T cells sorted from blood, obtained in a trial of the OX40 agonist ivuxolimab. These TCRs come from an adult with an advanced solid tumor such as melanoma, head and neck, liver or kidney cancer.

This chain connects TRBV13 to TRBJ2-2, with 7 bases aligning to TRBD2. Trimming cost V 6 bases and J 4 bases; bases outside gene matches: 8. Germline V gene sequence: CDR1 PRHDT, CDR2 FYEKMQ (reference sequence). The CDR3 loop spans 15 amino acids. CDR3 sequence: CASRPSGTTTGELFF. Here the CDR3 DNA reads TGTGCCAGCAGACCCTCCGGGACTACCACCGGGGAGCTGTTTTTT.

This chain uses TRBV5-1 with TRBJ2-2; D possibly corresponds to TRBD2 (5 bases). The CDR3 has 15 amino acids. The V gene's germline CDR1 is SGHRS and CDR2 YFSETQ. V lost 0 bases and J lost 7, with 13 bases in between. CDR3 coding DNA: TGCGCCAGCAGCTTGGACGGGTTACGGGGCGGGGAGCTGTTTTTT. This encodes CASSLDGLRGGELFF.

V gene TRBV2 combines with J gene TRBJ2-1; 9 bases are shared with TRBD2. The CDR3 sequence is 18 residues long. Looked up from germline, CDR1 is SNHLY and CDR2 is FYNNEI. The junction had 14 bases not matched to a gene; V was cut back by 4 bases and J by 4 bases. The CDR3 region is CASSVASGAIGDYNEQFF. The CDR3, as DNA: TGTGCCAGCAGTGTGGCTAGCGGGGCAATAGGGGATTACAATGAGCAGTTCTTC.

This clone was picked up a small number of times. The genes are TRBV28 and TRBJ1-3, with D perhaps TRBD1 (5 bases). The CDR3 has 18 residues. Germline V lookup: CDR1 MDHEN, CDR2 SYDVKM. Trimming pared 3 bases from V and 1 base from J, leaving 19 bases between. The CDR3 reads CASSLWDFAKTSGNTIYF. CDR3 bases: TGTGCCAGCAGTTTGTGGGACTTCGCAAAAACGTCTGGAAACACCATATATTTT.

The CDR3 nucleotides read TGTGCCTGGACTACTAGCGATTACAATGAGCAGTTCTTC. Translation gives CAWTTSDYNEQFF. The chain links TRBV30 to TRBJ2-1, with TRBD2 matching over 7 bases. J lost 4 bases, V lost 4 bases, and 4 bases had no gene match. Germline CDR1 GTSNPN, CDR2 SVGIG (reference sequence). CDR3 size: 13 residues. The full variable domain, in which reference TRBV30 and TRBJ2-1 provide the parts outside the CDR3, is SQTIHQWPATLVQPVGSPLSLECTVEGTSNPNLYWYRQAAGRGLQLLFYSVGIGQISSEVPQNLSASRPQDRQFILSSKKLLLSDSGFYLCAWTTSDYNEQFFGPGTRLTVL.

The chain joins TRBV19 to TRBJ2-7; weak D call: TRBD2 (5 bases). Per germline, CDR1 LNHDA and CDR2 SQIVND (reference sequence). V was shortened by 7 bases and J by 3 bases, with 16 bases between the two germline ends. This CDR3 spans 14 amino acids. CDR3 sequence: CASTPGGGFYEQYF. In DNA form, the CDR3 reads TGTGCCAGTACCCCTGGAGGAGGTTTCTACGAGCAGTACTTC.

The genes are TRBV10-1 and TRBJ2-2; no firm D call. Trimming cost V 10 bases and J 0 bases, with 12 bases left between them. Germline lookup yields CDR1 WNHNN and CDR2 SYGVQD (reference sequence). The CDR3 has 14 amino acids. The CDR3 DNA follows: TGCGCCACCAAAAGTACATCGAACACCGGGGAGCTGTTTTTT. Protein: CATKSTSNTGELFF.

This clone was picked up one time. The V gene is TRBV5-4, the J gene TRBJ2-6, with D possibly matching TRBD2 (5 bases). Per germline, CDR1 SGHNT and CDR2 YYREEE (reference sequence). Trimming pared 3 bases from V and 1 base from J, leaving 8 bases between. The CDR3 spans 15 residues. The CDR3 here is CASSSRGSGANVLTF. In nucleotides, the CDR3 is TGTGCCAGCAGCTCCCGAGGGTCTGGGGCCAACGTCCTGACTTTC.

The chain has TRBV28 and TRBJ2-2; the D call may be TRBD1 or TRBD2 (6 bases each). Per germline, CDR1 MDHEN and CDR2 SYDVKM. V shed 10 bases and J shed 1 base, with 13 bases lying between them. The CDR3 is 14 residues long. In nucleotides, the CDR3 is TGTGCCATAAGGGGGGCAGGGAACACCGGGGAGCTGTTTTTT. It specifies CAIRGAGNTGELFF.

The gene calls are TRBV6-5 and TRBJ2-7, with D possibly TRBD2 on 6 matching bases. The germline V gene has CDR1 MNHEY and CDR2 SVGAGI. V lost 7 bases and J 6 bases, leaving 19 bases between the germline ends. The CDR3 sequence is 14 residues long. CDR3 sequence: CASTGTVGVGEQYF. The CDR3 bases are TGTGCCAGCACCGGGACTGTGGGAGTAGGCGAGCAGTACTTC.

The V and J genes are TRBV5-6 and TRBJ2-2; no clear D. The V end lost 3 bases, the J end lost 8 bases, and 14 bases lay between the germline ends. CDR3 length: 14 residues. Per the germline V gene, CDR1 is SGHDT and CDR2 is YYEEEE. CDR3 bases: TGTGCCAGCAGCTCCACCGAGTTGGGTGGGGAGCTGTTTTTT. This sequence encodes CASSSTELGGELFF.

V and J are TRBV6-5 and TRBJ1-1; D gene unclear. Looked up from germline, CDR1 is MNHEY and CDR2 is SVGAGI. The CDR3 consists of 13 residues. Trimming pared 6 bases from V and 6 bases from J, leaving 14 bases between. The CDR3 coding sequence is TGTGCCAGCAGATCCATCGGACGCGCTGAAGCTTTCTTT. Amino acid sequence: CASRSIGRAEAFF.

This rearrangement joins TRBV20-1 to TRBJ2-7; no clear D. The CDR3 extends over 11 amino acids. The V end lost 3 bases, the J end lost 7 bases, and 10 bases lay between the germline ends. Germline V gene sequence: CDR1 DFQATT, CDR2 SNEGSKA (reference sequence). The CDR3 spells CSASYQLEQYF. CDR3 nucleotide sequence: TGCAGTGCTAGCTATCAACTTGAGCAGTACTTC.

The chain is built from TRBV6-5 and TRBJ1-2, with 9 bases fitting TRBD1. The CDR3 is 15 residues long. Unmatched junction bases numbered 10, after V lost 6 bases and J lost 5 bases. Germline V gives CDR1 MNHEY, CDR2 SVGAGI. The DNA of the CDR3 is TGTGCCAGCAGGGAATCGAAGGACAGGGGTTATGGCTACACCTTC. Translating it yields CASRESKDRGYGYTF.

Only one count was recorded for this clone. The CDR3 protein is CASSVVPTGLTDTQYF. For the CDR3, the DNA is TGTGCCAGCAGCGTAGTCCCAACTGGGCTCACAGATACGCAGTATTTT. The V and J genes are TRBV9 and TRBJ2-3; unclear D gene. This CDR3 is 16 amino acids long. Trimming took off 0 bases at V and 2 bases at J, with 13 bases between the two ends. CDR1 SGDLS and CDR2 YYNGEE come from the germline V gene.

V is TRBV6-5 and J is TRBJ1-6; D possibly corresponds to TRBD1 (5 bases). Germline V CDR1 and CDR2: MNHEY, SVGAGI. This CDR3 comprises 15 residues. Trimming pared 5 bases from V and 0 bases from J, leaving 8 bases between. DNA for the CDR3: TGTGCCAGCAGTGGGGGGGTCTCCTATAATTCACCCCTCCACTTT. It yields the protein CASSGGVSYNSPLHF.

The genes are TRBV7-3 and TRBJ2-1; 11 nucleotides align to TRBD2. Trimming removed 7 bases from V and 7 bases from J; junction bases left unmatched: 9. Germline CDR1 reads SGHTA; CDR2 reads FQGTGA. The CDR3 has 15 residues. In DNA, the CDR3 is TGTGCCAGCAAATCAACTAGCGGGAGTAGTAATGAGCAGTTCTTC. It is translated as CASKSTSGSSNEQFF.

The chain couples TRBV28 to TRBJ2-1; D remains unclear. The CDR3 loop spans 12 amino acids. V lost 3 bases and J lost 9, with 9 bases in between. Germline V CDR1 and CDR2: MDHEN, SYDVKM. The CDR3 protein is CASSFSLGEQFF. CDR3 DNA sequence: TGTGCCAGCAGTTTTTCCCTGGGTGAGCAGTTCTTC.

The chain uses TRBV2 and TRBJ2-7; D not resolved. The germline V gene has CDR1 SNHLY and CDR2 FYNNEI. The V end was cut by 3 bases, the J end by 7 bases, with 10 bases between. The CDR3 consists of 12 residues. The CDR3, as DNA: TGTGCCAGCAGTGACATTAGAGGAGAGCAGTACGTC. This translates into CASSDIRGEQYV.

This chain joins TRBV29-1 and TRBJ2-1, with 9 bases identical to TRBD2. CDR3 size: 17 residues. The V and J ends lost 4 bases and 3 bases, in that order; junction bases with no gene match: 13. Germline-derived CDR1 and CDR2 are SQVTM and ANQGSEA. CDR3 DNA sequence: TGCAGCGTTGCTACTAGCGGGCCGCTGGGGGGCTACAATGAGCAGTTCTTC. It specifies CSVATSGPLGGYNEQFF.

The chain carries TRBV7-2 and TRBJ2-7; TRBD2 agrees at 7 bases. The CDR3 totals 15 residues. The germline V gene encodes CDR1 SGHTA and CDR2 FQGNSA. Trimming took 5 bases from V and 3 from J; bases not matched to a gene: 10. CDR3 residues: CASSTPGLSLYEQYF. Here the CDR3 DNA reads TGTGCCAGCAGCACGCCGGGACTATCACTCTACGAGCAGTACTTC.

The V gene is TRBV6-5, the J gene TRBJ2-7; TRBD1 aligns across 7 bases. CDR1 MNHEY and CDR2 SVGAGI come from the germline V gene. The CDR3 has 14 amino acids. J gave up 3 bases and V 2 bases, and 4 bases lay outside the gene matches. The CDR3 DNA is TGTGCCAGCAGTTACCAGACAGGGTACTACGAGCAGTACTTC. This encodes CASSYQTGYYEQYF.

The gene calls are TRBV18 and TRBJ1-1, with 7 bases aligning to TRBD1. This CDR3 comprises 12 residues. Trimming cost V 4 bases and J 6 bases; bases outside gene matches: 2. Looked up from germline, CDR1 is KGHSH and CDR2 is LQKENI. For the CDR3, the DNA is TGTGCCAGCTCACAGGACAGGTCTGAAGCTTTCTTT. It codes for CASSQDRSEAFF.

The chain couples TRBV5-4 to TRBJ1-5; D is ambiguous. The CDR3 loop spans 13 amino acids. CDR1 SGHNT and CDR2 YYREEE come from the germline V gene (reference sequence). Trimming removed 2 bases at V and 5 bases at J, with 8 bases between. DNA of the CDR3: TGTGCCAGCAGCTTCCGTCCTTATCAGCCCCAGCATTTT. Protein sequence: CASSFRPYQPQHF.

The CDR3 reads CASSYLPDRVNQPQHF. The CDR3 coding sequence is TGTGCCAGCAGTTACCTCCCCGACAGGGTCAATCAGCCCCAGCATTTT. J is TRBJ1-5 and V is TRBV6-6, with TRBD1 matching 7 bases. Germline CDR1 and CDR2: MNHNY and SVGAGI (reference sequence). The ends lost 2 bases at V and 3 bases at J; junction bases unmatched: 7. The CDR3 is made up of 16 amino acids.

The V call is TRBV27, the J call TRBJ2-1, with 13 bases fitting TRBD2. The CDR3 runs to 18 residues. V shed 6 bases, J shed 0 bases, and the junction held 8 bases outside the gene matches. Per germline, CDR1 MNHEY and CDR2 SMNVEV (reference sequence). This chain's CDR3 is CASRKGLAGTSSYNEQFF. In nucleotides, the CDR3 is TGTGCCAGCAGAAAGGGACTAGCGGGAACGAGCTCCTACAATGAGCAGTTCTTC.

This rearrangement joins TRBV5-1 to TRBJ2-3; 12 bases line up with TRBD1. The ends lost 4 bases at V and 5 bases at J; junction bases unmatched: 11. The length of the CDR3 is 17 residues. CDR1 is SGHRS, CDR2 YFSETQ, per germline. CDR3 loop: CASSRGDRGRTGDTQYF. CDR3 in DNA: TGCGCCAGCAGCCGGGGGGACAGGGGGCGCACGGGAGATACGCAGTATTTT.

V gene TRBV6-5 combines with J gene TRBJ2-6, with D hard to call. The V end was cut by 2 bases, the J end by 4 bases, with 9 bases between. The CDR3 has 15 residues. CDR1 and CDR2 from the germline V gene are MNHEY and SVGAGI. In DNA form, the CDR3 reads TGTGCCAGCAGTTACGGGGTGAGGGGGGCCAACGTCCTGACTTTC. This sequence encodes CASSYGVRGANVLTF.